This T cell receptor beta chain emerged from a study of cytomegalovirus exposure and HLA in healthy donors. Points from the study as a whole: The study labeled 180 or so TCR beta chains cytomegalovirus-associated. TCR beta V- and J-gene trimming, according to a later analysis, was linked to a missense DCLRE1C variant. It is likely that the observed cluster of highly shared sequence variants was a sequencing artifact.

As concerns this clone: Its antigen is undetermined.

Germline values: CDR1 MDHEN, CDR2 SYDVKM. The CDR3 totals 15 residues. After removal of 7 bases from V and 5 bases from J, the junction contained 5 bases not matched to a gene. PCR employed 60 Vbeta and 13 Jbeta primers. Profiled with immunoSEQ multiplex PCR; TCRdb holds only in-frame clones, not every one. The data show about 150,000 clones, about 80% seen once. The sequence derives from a man between 25 and 39 years old in good health and CMV-seropositive. The sequenced sample was PBMCs. V usage is TRBV28 and J usage is TRBJ2-1; TRBD2 agrees at 13 bases. This CDR3 is CASTGLAGVHNEQFF. Written as DNA, the CDR3 is TGTGCCAGCACCGGACTAGCGGGAGTGCACAATGAGCAGTTCTTC.